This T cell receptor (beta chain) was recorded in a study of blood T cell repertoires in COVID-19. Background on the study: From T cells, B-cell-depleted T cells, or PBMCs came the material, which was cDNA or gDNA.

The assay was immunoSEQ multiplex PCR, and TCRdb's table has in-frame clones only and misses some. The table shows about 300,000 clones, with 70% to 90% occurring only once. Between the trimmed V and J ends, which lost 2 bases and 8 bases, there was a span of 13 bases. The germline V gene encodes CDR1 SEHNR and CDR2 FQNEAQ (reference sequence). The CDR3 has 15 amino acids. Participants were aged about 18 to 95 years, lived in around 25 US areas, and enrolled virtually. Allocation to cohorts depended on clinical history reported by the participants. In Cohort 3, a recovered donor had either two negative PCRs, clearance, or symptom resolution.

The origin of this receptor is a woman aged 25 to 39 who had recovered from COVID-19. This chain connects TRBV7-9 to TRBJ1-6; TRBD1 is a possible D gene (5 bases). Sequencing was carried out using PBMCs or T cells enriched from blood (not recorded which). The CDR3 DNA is TGTGCCAGCAGCTTACTAGGGGCGAATGATTCACCCCTCCACTTT. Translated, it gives CASSLLGANDSPLHF.